The entry below describes one TCR beta chain. This entry belongs to a study of cytomegalovirus exposure and HLA in healthy donors. CDR1 and CDR2 from the germline V gene are SEHNR and FQNEAQ (reference sequence). V shed 5 bases and J 6 bases; nucleotides not matched to a gene: 11. This CDR3 comprises 16 residues. The study ran its PCR with 60 Vbeta and 13 Jbeta primers. Profiled with immunoSEQ multiplex PCR; TCRdb holds only in-frame clones, not every one. The sample includes approximately 92,000 clones, 81% seen only once; the top ten take under 5.5%. The chain has TRBV7-9 and TRBJ1-4, with TRBD1 matching 8 bases. The sequenced material came from PBMCs. The receptor comes from a woman in her sixties or seventies in good health and CMV-seropositive. The CDR3 sequence: CASSRQGRGKDEKLFF. For the CDR3, the DNA is TGTGCCAGCAGCCGACAGGGGCGGGGGAAAGATGAAAAACTGTTTTTT.